The text below deals with one TCR beta chain. It has no known antigen specificity. The run used an Illumina HiSeq 2000. The TCR beta cDNA libraries were made using 5'RACE template switching, a step that added both a universal primer site and unique molecular identifiers. cDNA synthesis was primed from the TCR beta constant segment and was followed by two successive PCR amplification steps. Processing in the source paper ran as follows. MIGEC was used to demultiplex reads and group reads by UMI, and MiTCR was used to assemble and quantify clonotypes. To exclude erroneous sequences, only TCR cDNA sequences supported by at least two reads were retained. Downstream repertoire analysis used the tcR package, and clonotypes were matched across fractions by CDR3 nucleotide sequence plus V segment. Antigen specificity was annotated against VDJdb with VDJmatch, allowing one amino acid substitution in CDR3. The reads went through TCRdb reprocessing, and each CDR3 protein sequence gets one entry with no DNA. What appears here as the V and J calls and clone size reflects TCRdb's work, not the paper's. This specimen's table enumerates 150,000 to 170,000 distinct CDR3 sequences. The ten largest make up around a third of the sample.

The data stem from a study of T cells expressing NK-cell markers (TCRdb year 2020). About the full investigation: In sorted CD3+CD56+NKG2C+, CD3+CD56+NKG2C- and CD3+CD56-NKG2C+ T-cell subsets from roughly 8 donors, TCR beta-chain repertoires were profiled. Of the eight sequenced donors, seven were found to be HCMV-seropositive and one was found to be HCMV-seronegative. The eight sequenced donors were randomly selected healthy volunteers, three men and five women. Libraries were sequenced as 2 x 150 bp reads on Illumina HiSeq 2000/2500, MiSeq or NextSeq. The research as a whole found: In 6 or 7 donors, the dominant CD3+CD56+NKG2C+ clonotypes ranked among the top 10 CD8+ clonotypes, making up roughly 1.0-8% of CD8+ T cells. It remained unclear whether the expanded NKG2C-expressing T cell clones were specific for HCMV antigens. Those dominant clonotypes were again the most abundant among CD3+CD56-NKG2C+ cells in a few donors, at roughly 25-60.1%.

Measured from the cysteine to the phenylalanine, the CDR3 is 13 residues long. Nucleotide data are not available. For CDR1 and CDR2, the germline V gene lists SGHRS and YFSETQ. HCMV serostatus was determined by detecting HCMV-specific IgG in serum with a commercial ELISA kit. Ficoll density gradient centrifugation was used to isolate peripheral blood mononuclear cells from blood. The chain couples TRBV5-1 to TRBJ1-4. The sequencing input was blood T cells: a sorted CD56 or NKG2C T cell subset, CD4+ or CD8+ T cells, or bulk PBMC T cells (not recorded which). The TCR comes from a woman between 45 and 60 years old in good health. Donor details come from another sample of the same person, matched by shared clones. Here the CDR3 is given as CASSLGFSEKLFF.